Following are 29 T cell receptor beta chains from one sample sequenced in a study of early T cells in non-severe SARS-CoV-2 infection. MiXCR, applied by TCRdb to the 5' RACE reads, yields one record per CDR3 protein. The data hold tens of thousands of distinct CDR3 sequences, with under 13% observed a single time. Source material: whole blood. These receptors all stem from an adult who was a healthcare worker with PCR-confirmed SARS-CoV-2 infection or an uninfected control (not recorded which).

The table lists this clonotype with many counts. The chain is built from TRBV12-3 or TRBV12-4 and TRBJ1-5; 8 bases align to TRBD1. V was clipped by 5 bases and J by 7 bases; unmatched bases: 13. The CDR3 sequence is 16 residues long. Here the CDR3 DNA reads TGTGCCAGCAGTACCCGACAGGGGTTTAGTGTGCAGCCCCAGCATTTT. It yields the protein CASSTRQGFSVQPQHF.

This clonotype was counted only a few times. The CDR3 DNA sequence: TGCAGCGCCACAGGGACAGAGACCCAGTACTTC. It specifies CSATGTETQYF. The chain uses TRBV29-1 and TRBJ2-5, with D tentatively TRBD1 (6 bases). V lost 7 bases, J lost 4 bases, and 10 bases lay in between. This CDR3 contains 11 residues. Looked up from germline, CDR1 is SQVTM and CDR2 is ANQGSEA.

At least ten counts were recorded for this clonotype. The J gene is TRBJ1-2, the V gene TRBV3-1; D uncertain. V was shortened by 0 bases and J by 8 bases, with 7 bases between the two germline ends. Germline CDR1 reads LGHDT; CDR2 reads YNNKEL (reference sequence). The CDR3 length is 12 residues. CDR3 in DNA: TGTGCCAGCAGCCAAGACACGATAGGCTACACCTTC. It is translated as CASSQDTIGYTF.

The CDR3: CASSVRVNEKLFF. CDR3 sequence (DNA): TGTGCCAGCAGTGTCCGGGTGAATGAAAAACTGTTTTTT. The chain recombines TRBV2 with TRBJ1-4; D ambiguous. The germline V gene has CDR1 SNHLY and CDR2 FYNNEI. Deletions cut 4 bases from V and 5 bases from J, with 8 bases between. The CDR3 is made up of 13 amino acids.

Only a few counts were recorded for this clonotype. The gene calls are TRBV6-5 and TRBJ1-5; maybe TRBD1 (5 bases). CDR3 size: 16 residues. V dropped 6 bases and J dropped 0 bases, with 15 bases sitting between them. The germline gives CDR1 MNHEY, CDR2 SVGAGI. The chain's CDR3 is CASSLRQTNSNQPQHF. The CDR3 coding sequence is TGTGCCAGCAGCCTTAGACAGACTAATAGCAATCAGCCCCAGCATTTT.

This clonotype was observed a few times. In DNA form, the CDR3 reads TGTGCCAGCAGCGTTGGTGAGGGGTACCCTGAAGCTTTCTTT. It encodes CASSVGEGYPEAFF. The chain joins TRBV11-1 to TRBJ1-1, with D possibly TRBD1 on 5 matching bases. V gave up 5 bases and J gave up 6 bases, with 16 bases separating them. CDR1 is SGHAT and CDR2 is FQDESV in the germline V gene (reference sequence). There are 14 residues in the CDR3.

In this sample, this clonotype turned up a few times. This chain uses TRBV5-4 with TRBJ1-2, with D uncertain. The CDR3 contains 12 residues. CDR1 is SGHNT and CDR2 is YYREEE in the germline V gene (reference sequence). Trimming took 4 bases from V and 3 from J, leaving 7 bases between them. CDR3 residues: CASSLDYYGYTF. In nucleotides, the CDR3 is TGTGCCAGCAGCCTCGACTACTATGGCTACACCTTC.

A few counts support this clonotype. The rearrangement links TRBV19 to TRBJ1-2; maybe TRBD1 (6 bases). Germline assignment: CDR1 LNHDA and CDR2 SQIVND (reference sequence). This CDR3 is built from 13 residues. Trimming removed 8 bases from V and 4 bases from J, with 14 bases in between. The CDR3 DNA reads TGTGCCAGTGGGCCGGGAGGGGGCTATGGCTACACCTTC. The encoded protein is CASGPGGGYGYTF.

Many counts were recorded for this clonotype. The chain recombines TRBV4-2 with TRBJ1-5, with D unclear. V was trimmed by 0 bases and J by 5 bases, leaving 11 bases between them. Germline CDR1 is LGHNA and CDR2 is YNFKEQ. The length of the CDR3 is 15 residues. In DNA, the CDR3 is TGTGCCAGCAGCCAAGATGGTCTACCCCATCAGCCCCAGCATTTT. Translated: CASSQDGLPHQPQHF.

This clonotype was recorded many times. This CDR3 reads CSVDGGYLNTGELFF. The CDR3 DNA follows: TGCAGCGTTGACGGAGGTTACCTGAACACCGGGGAGCTGTTTTTT. The chain recombines TRBV29-1 with TRBJ2-2; D is possibly TRBD2 (5 bases). V was cut by 3 bases and J by 1 base, with 12 bases left in between. Per the germline V gene, CDR1 is SQVTM and CDR2 is ANQGSEA. The CDR3 is 15 residues long.

This clonotype was counted ten times or more. The CDR3, as DNA: TGTGCCAGCAGCCGGCAAGGGGATTCACCCCTCCACTTT. Amino acid sequence: CASSRQGDSPLHF. The gene calls are TRBV12-3 or TRBV12-4 and TRBJ1-6; D possibly corresponds to TRBD1 (5 bases). This CDR3 has 13 amino acids. V lost 6 bases and J lost 8, with 11 bases in between.

J is TRBJ2-2 and V is TRBV4-3, with D tentatively TRBD1 (5 bases). Trimming pared 0 bases from V and 6 bases from J, leaving 14 bases between. This CDR3 has 16 amino acids. The germline V gene encodes CDR1 LGHNA and CDR2 YSLEER. CDR3 loop: CASSQDLRGWAGELFF. The CDR3 DNA reads as TGCGCCAGCAGCCAAGATTTAAGGGGATGGGCCGGGGAGCTGTTTTTT.

This clonotype was counted a few times. The V gene is TRBV5-6, the J gene TRBJ2-3, with D hard to call. Trimming took off 1 base at V and 1 base at J, with 16 bases between the two ends. From germline, CDR1 is SGHDT and CDR2 YYEEEE. The CDR3 runs to 17 residues. CDR3 coding DNA: TGTGCCAGCAGCTTGATCTCGGGTTTATCCGGCACAGATACGCAGTATTTT. Its protein product is CASSLISGLSGTDTQYF.

This clonotype occurred a few times. The chain has TRBV6-2 or TRBV6-3 and TRBJ2-5, with D perhaps given as TRBD1 or TRBD2 (5 bases each). V was pared by 3 bases and J by 1 base, with 15 bases between. Germline V gene sequence: CDR1 MNHEY, CDR2 SVGEGT. The length of the CDR3 is 16 residues. In nucleotides, the CDR3 is TGTGCCAGCAGTTATTTCTTGGGGGAGACCCAAGAGACCCAGTACTTC. It specifies CASSYFLGETQETQYF.

This clonotype was counted ten times or more. J is TRBJ2-2 and V is TRBV30, with 11 bases aligning to TRBD1. CDR1 and CDR2 (germline): GTSNPN, SVGIG (reference sequence). This CDR3 is 15 amino acids long. Trimming cost V 2 bases and J 6 bases; bases outside gene matches: 5. CDR3 region: CAWSTGQGVAGELFF. The CDR3 nucleotides read TGTGCCTGGAGTACGGGACAGGGGGTGGCCGGGGAGCTGTTTTTT.

This clonotype showed up just a few times. CDR3 sequence (DNA): TGTGCCACCAGTGAGCCCGGGACAGGGGGCACAGATACGCAGTATTTT. This encodes CATSEPGTGGTDTQYF. The rearrangement uses TRBV24-1 and TRBJ2-3; 10 positions match TRBD1. CDR1 and CDR2 from the germline V gene are KGHDR and SFDVKD. CDR3 length equals 16 residues. Losses at the gene ends were 4 bases for V and 1 base for J; bases not matched to a gene: 4.

The rearrangement uses TRBV5-1 and TRBJ1-2; no clear D. Germline V lookup: CDR1 SGHRS, CDR2 YFSETQ. This CDR3 is 14 amino acids long. V lost 4 bases and J lost 8, with 18 bases in between. The CDR3 DNA follows: TGCGCCAGCAGCATAACCACTGGATCTTCGGGCTACACCTTC. Residues: CASSITTGSSGYTF.

This clonotype was seen only a few times. The CDR3 DNA reads TGTGCCAGCAGTTATGACCGCACAGATACGCAGTATTTT. Translation: CASSYDRTDTQYF. The chain couples TRBV12-3 or TRBV12-4 to TRBJ2-3, with D unresolved. The CDR3 has 13 residues. Trimming took off 4 bases at V and 1 base at J, with 6 bases between the two ends.

This clonotype was detected a few times. This chain connects TRBV20-1 to TRBJ1-1, with TRBD1 as a possible D gene (5 bases). CDR1 and CDR2 from the germline V gene are DFQATT and SNEGSKA (reference sequence). Between the trimmed V and J ends, which lost 3 bases and 6 bases, there was a span of 14 bases. This CDR3 region has 13 residues. CDR3 residues: CSASDPRGAEAFF. The CDR3 DNA follows: TGCAGTGCTAGTGACCCTAGGGGAGCTGAAGCTTTCTTT.

This clonotype was seen many times. The V gene is TRBV6-6, the J gene TRBJ1-3; no clear D. The CDR3 consists of 15 residues. The V end lost 6 bases, the J end lost 0 bases, and 12 bases lay between the germline ends. Germline lookup yields CDR1 MNHNY and CDR2 SVGAGI (reference sequence). CDR3 residues: CASSRVDSSGNTIYF. CDR3 bases: TGTGCCAGCAGCCGCGTGGACTCCTCTGGAAACACCATATATTTT.

This clonotype appeared a few times. A much more abundant neighbour one base away suggests this may be a read error. No conserved phenylalanine or tryptophan is present at the end of the CDR3, so a read error is the likely explanation. The chain links TRBV7-2 to TRBJ1-1; D not resolved. Trimming shortened V by 3 bases and J by 2 bases, and 4 bases separated the two germline ends. This CDR3 spans 12 amino acids. Germline CDR1 reads SGHTA; CDR2 reads FQGNSA. DNA of the CDR3: TGTGCCAGCAGCTTCAGTAACACTGAAGCTTTCCTT. Residues: CASSFSNTEAFL.

This clonotype was seen ten or more times. The rearrangement joins TRBV24-1 to TRBJ2-4, with D uncertain. V was cut by 5 bases and J by 5 bases, with 9 bases left in between. This CDR3 has 13 amino acids. CDR1 KGHDR and CDR2 SFDVKD come from the germline V gene. CDR3 sequence reads: CATSVSSENIQYF. The CDR3, as DNA: TGTGCCACCAGTGTAAGTTCAGAAAACATTCAGTACTTC.

This clonotype turned up a few times. The chain recombines TRBV7-2 with TRBJ1-5, with D tentatively TRBD1 (5 bases). Trimming removed 4 bases at V and 4 bases at J, with 14 bases between. Germline CDR1 reads SGHTA; CDR2 reads FQGNSA. The CDR3 spans 15 residues. CDR3 in DNA: TGTGCCAGCAGCTCCGGGGCCCTTAGGAATCAGCCCCAGCATTTT. Translated, it gives CASSSGALRNQPQHF.

This clonotype occurred a few times. Its ends do not fully match the called genes, so a read error is possible. The V gene is TRBV7-7, the J gene TRBJ2-3, with a weak D call TRBD1 (6 bases). CDR1 SSHAT and CDR2 FNYEAQ come from the germline V gene (reference sequence). The CDR3 runs to 14 residues. The CDR3: CASSTDRFTDTQYF. CDR3 bases: TGTGCTAGCAGCACCGACAGGTTCACAGATACGCAGTATTTT.

By share of the sample, this clonotype is medium-sized (0.01 to 0.1%). The chain recombines TRBV7-6 with TRBJ1-2, with D tentatively TRBD1 (5 bases). The germline V gene encodes CDR1 SGHVS and CDR2 FNYEAQ. V was cut by 6 bases and J by 6 bases, with 17 bases left in between. The CDR3 covers 14 residues. The CDR3 nucleotides read TGTGCCAGCAGTCATATGGGGGGTCCCGATGGCTACACCTTC. Its translation is CASSHMGGPDGYTF.

The chain joins TRBV3-1 to TRBJ1-1; TRBD1 matches 11 bases. The V segment lost 2 bases and the J segment 5 bases; nucleotides outside the gene matches: 4. This CDR3 comprises 15 residues. The germline CDR1 and CDR2 sequences are LGHDT and YNNKEL (reference sequence). The CDR3 bases are TGTGCCAGCAGCCAAAGGGGACAGGGGGATACTGAAGCTTTCTTT. Protein sequence: CASSQRGQGDTEAFF.

This clonotype turned up a few times. V and J are TRBV7-6 and TRBJ2-5, with TRBD2 matching over 11 bases. The CDR3 consists of 15 residues. CDR1 SGHVS and CDR2 FNYEAQ come from the germline V gene. The V gene end was trimmed by 4 bases and the J gene end by 7 bases; junction bases not matched to a gene: 8. The CDR3 DNA reads TGTGCCAGCAGCTCTAGCGGGGGGTCCCTTGTGACCCAGTACTTC. It codes for CASSSSGGSLVTQYF. Supplemented by reference TRBV7-6 and TRBJ2-5, the full variable domain reads GAGVSQSPRYKVTKRGQDVALRCDPISGHVSLYWYRQALGQGPEFLTYFNYEAQQDKSGLPNDRFSAERPEGSISTLTIQRTEQRDSAMYRCASSSSGGSLVTQYFGPGTRLLVL.

This clonotype was counted many times. The J gene is TRBJ1-6, the V gene TRBV28; tentatively, D is TRBD1 (5 bases). V was cut by 2 bases and J by 0 bases, with 5 bases left in between. Germline V lookup: CDR1 MDHEN, CDR2 SYDVKM. The length of the CDR3 is 15 residues. The CDR3 loop reads CASSLDSSYNSPLHF. Here the CDR3 DNA reads TGTGCCAGCAGTTTAGACAGCTCCTATAATTCACCCCTCCACTTT.

This clonotype showed up many times. The chain uses TRBV7-8 and TRBJ1-6; possibly TRBD1 for D (6 bases). Germline-derived CDR1 and CDR2 are SGHVS and FQNEAQ. The CDR3 contains 16 residues. V gave up 5 bases and J gave up 8 bases, with 19 bases separating them. CDR3 DNA sequence: TGTGCCAGCAGCGCAATCTCGGGGGCTACGGATTCACCCCTCCACTTT. Translated, it gives CASSAISGATDSPLHF.